Listed here are 6 T cell receptor beta chains from one sample, sequenced in a study of blood T cell repertoires in COVID-19. TCRdb's copy holds only in-frame clones and misses some; the assay was immunoSEQ multiplex PCR. The table shows about 100,000 clones, with roughly nine tenths occurring only once. Sequenced input: peripheral blood. These receptors were collected from a human donor in a cohort sampled during active COVID-19.

V usage is TRBV19 and J usage is TRBJ2-1; 8 nucleotides agree with TRBD2. The J segment lost 1 base and the V segment lost 1 base, leaving 3 bases of the junction unmatched. The CDR3 runs to 16 residues. Germline CDR1 reads LNHDA; CDR2 reads SQIVND (reference sequence). The CDR3 DNA follows: TGTGCCAGTAGTATAGGGGCGGGAGGTTCCTACAATGAGCAGTTCTTC. Amino acids: CASSIGAGGSYNEQFF.

The chain is built from TRBV27 and TRBJ2-1, with 11 bases matching TRBD2. V trimming: 6 bases; J trimming: 7 bases; junction bases outside the gene matches: 8. Looked up from germline, CDR1 is MNHEY and CDR2 is SMNVEV (reference sequence). The CDR3 extends over 15 amino acids. DNA for the CDR3: TGTGCCAGCAGGGAAACTAGCGGGAGTTGGAATGAGCAGTTCTTC. Protein sequence: CASRETSGSWNEQFF.

The rearrangement links TRBV5-4 to TRBJ2-3; 11 bases map to TRBD2. CDR1 is SGHNT and CDR2 is YYREEE in the germline V gene (reference sequence). V lost 4 bases, J lost 4 bases, and 8 bases stayed unmatched. This CDR3 contains 16 residues. As DNA, the CDR3 is TGTGCCAGCAGCACGCGACTAGCGGGGATTTCAGATACGCAGTATTTT. This sequence encodes CASSTRLAGISDTQYF.

The chain carries TRBV5-1 and TRBJ1-4; no definite D call. CDR1 and CDR2 (germline): SGHRS, YFSETQ. V was trimmed by 4 bases and J by 8 bases, leaving 12 bases between them. This CDR3 region has 13 residues. This chain's CDR3 is CASSGVSEEKLFF. The DNA for the CDR3 is TGCGCCAGCAGCGGAGTAAGTGAGGAAAAACTGTTTTTT.

The chain's CDR3 is CASRKSGVGNQPQHF. Here the CDR3 DNA reads TGTGCCAGCAGAAAATCAGGGGTTGGCAATCAGCCCCAGCATTTT. The V call is TRBV27, the J call TRBJ1-5; D is perhaps TRBD1 (6 bases). The germline CDR1 and CDR2 sequences are MNHEY and SMNVEV (reference sequence). The CDR3 runs to 15 residues. Trimming left V 6 bases short and J 2 bases short, with 14 bases between.

This clone appeared once. The chain carries TRBV30 and TRBJ1-3, with D maybe TRBD1 (5 bases). V was pared by 0 bases and J by 8 bases, with 11 bases between. This CDR3 contains 13 residues. Germline CDR1 and CDR2: GTSNPN and SVGIG (reference sequence). CDR3 nucleotide sequence: TGTGCCTGGAGTGTACCCCAGGGATACACCATATATTTT. Its protein product is CAWSVPQGYTIYF.